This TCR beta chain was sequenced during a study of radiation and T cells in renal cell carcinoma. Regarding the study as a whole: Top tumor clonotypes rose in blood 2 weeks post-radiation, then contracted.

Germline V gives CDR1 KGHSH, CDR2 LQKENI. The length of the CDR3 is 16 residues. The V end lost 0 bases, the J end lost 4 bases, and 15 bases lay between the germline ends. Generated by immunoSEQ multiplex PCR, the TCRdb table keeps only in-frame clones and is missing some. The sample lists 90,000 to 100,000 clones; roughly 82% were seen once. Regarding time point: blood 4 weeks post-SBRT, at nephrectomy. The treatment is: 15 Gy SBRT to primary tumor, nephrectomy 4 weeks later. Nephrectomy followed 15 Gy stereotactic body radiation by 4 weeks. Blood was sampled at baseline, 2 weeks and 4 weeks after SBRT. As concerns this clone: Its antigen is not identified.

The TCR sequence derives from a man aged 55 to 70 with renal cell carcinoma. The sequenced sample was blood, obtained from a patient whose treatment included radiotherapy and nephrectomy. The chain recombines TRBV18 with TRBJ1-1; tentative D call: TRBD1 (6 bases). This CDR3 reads CASSPPGGQGTTEAFF. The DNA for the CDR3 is TGTGCCAGCTCACCACCCGGGGGGCAGGGTACCACTGAAGCTTTCTTT.